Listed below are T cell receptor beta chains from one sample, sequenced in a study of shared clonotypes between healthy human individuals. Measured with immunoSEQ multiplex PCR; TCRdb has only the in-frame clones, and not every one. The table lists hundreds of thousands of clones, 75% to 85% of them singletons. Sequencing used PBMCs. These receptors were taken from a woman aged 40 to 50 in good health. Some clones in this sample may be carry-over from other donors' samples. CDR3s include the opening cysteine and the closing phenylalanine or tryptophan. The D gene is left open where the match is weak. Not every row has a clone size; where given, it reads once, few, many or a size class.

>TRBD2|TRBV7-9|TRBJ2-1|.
TGTGCCAGCAGCTCCGGGACTAGCGTCAATGAGCAGTTCTTC
CASSSGTSVNEQFF
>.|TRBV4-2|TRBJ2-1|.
TGTGCCAGCAGCCCCCGGGGTAGCCGGAGCTACAATGAGCAGTTCTTC
CASSPRGSRSYNEQFF
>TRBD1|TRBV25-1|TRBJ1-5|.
TGTGCCAGCAGTCGAGGACAGGGGAATCAGCCCCAGCATTTT
CASSRGQGNQPQHF
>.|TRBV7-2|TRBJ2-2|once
TGTGCCAGCAGCCCCCCCGGACTATTTGACACCGGGGAGCTGTTTTTT
CASSPPGLFDTGELFF
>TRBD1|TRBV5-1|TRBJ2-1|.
TGCGCCAGCAGCTTACTACAGGGGGCTGGTAATGAGCAGTTCTTC
CASSLLQGAGNEQFF
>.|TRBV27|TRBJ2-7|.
TGTGCCAGCAGTTCCGTTAGGAGCTCCTACGAGCAGTACTTC
CASSSVRSSYEQYF
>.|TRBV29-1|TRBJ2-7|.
TGCAGCGTTGCCTGGGGCTCCTACGAGCAGTACTTC
CSVAWGSYEQYF
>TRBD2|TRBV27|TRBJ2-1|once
TGTGCCAGCAGTTTCGGTGGGAGGGTCTACAATGAGCAGTTCTTC
CASSFGGRVYNEQFF
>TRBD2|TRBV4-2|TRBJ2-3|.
TGTGCCAGCAGCCAGAGTCGGGGACTACTCACAGATACGCAGTATTTT
CASSQSRGLLTDTQYF
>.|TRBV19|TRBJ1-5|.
TGTGCCAGTAGTATAAGCTTGTCAGTGAGCAATCAGCCTCAGCATTTT
CASSISLSVSNQPQHF
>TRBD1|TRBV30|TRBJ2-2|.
TGTGCCTGGAGAGCCGGGACAGGGGAGGCTGGGGAGCTGTTTTTT
CAWRAGTGEAGELFF
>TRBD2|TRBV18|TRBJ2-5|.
TGTGCCAGCTCACGTCCTAGCGGCGGACAAGAGACCCAGTACTTC
CASSRPSGGQETQYF
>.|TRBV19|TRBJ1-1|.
TGTGCCAGTACCGAGGGCCGGGGTACTCAAGCTTTCTTT
CASTEGRGTQAFF
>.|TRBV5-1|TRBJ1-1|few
TGCGCCAGCAGCTTGACCACCCAGAACACTGAAGCTTTCTTT
CASSLTTQNTEAFF
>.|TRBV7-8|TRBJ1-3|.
TGTGCCAGCAGCTTAGGGACCCGAGGGGGAAACACCATATATTTT
CASSLGTRGGNTIYF
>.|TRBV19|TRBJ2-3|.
TGTGCCAGTGGTTCCGGGACAAGTTTCACAGATACGCAGTATTTT
CASGSGTSFTDTQYF
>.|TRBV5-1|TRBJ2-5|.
TGCGCCAGCAGCTTGGAGGGCTCCCAAGAGACCCAGTACTTC
CASSLEGSQETQYF
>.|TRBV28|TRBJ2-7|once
TGTGCCAGCAGTTTGGCCGGGTTCGGGTACGAGCAGTACTTC
CASSLAGFGYEQYF
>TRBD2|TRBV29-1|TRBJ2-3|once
TGCAGCGTTGAAGATCACGGGAGGGTGGCAGATACGCAGTATTTT
CSVEDHGRVADTQYF
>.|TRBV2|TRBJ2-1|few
TGTGCCAGCAGTGAAGTGGGAGGCATCCCCTACAATGAGCAGTTCTTC
CASSEVGGIPYNEQFF
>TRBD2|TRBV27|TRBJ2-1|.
TGTGCCAGCAGTTTAACGCCTAGCGGGAGCGGTAATGAGCAGTTCTTC
CASSLTPSGSGNEQFF
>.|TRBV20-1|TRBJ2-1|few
TGCAGTGCTAGAACGGTTGGGGAGCAGTTCTTC
CSARTVGEQFF
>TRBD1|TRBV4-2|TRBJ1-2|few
TGTGCCAGCAGCCCCGAGGGACAGCCCTCTTATGGCTACACCTTC
CASSPEGQPSYGYTF
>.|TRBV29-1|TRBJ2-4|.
TGCAGCGTTGATGACCGGAACATTCAGTACTTC
CSVDDRNIQYF
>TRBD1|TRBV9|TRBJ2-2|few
TGTGCCAGCAGCATTGGGGACAGGGGGCGAGGGGAGCTGTTTTTT
CASSIGDRGRGELFF
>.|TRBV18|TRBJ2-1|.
TGTGCCAGCTCACGCCGGGACAAGTCCTACAATGAGCAGTTCTTC
CASSRRDKSYNEQFF
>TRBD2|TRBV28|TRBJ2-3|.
TGTGCCAGCAGTTTGGCGGGGGGCGGTCAAGATACGCAGTATTTT
CASSLAGGGQDTQYF
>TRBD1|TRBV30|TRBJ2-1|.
TGTGCCTGGACCCAGGACAGGGCGCCCTACAATGAGCAGTTCTTC
CAWTQDRAPYNEQFF
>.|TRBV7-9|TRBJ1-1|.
TGTGCCAGCAGCTCGGGGCGTACCGATGTAGACACTGAAGCTTTCTTT
CASSSGRTDVDTEAFF
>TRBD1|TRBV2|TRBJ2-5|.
TGTGCCAGCAGTGTGGACAGGAAAGAGACCCAGTACTTC
CASSVDRKETQYF
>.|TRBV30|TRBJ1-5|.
TGTGCCTGGAGTAGAGGAGATCAGCCCCAGCATTTT
CAWSRGDQPQHF
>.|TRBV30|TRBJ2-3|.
TGTGCCTGCAAATCTAGCTTAACTGGGGATACGCAGTATTTT
CACKSSLTGDTQYF
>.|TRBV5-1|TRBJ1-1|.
TGCGCCAGCAGCCCCCGGGAGTTGAACACTGAAGCTTTCTTT
CASSPRELNTEAFF